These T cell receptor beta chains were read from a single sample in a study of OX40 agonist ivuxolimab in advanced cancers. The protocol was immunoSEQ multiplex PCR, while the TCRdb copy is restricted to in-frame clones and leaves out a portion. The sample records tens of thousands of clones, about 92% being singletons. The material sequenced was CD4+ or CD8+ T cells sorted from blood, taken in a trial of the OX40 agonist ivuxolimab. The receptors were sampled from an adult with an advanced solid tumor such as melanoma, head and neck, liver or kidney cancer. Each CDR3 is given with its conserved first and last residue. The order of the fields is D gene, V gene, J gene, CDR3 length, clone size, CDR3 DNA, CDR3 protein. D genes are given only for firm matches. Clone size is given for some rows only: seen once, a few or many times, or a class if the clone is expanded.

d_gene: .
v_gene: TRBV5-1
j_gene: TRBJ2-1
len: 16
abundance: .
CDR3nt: TGCGCCAGCAGCTTGGACGGGGGGACAGAGTACAATGAGCAGTTCTTC
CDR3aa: CASSLDGGTEYNEQFF

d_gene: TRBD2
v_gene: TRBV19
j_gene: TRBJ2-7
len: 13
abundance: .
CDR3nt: TGTGCCAGTAGTAGCGGGGGAACCTACGAGCAGTACTTC
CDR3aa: CASSSGGTYEQYF

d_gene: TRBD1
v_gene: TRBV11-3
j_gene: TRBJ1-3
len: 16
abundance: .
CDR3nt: TGTGCCAGCAGCACTCGTACAGGGGAAGCCTTCGGCACCATATATTTT
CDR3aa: CASSTRTGEAFGTIYF

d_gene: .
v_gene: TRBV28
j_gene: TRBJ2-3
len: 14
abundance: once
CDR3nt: TGTGCCAGCAGTTTAGCGGGCAGCACAGATACGCAGTATTTT
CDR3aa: CASSLAGSTDTQYF

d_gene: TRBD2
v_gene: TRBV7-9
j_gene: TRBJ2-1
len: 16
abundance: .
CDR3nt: TGTGCCAGCAGCCGGGGACTAGCGGGAGGAGCAAGTGAGCAGTTCTTC
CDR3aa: CASSRGLAGGASEQFF

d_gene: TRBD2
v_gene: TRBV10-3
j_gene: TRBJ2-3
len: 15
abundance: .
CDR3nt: TGTGCCATCAGTGCGACTAGCGGGGGCACAGATACGCAGTATTTT
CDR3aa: CAISATSGGTDTQYF

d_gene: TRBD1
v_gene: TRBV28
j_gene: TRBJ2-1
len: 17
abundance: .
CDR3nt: TGTGCCAGCAGTCCGCCTCGACAGGGGGCTGTTCTTGGCGAGCAGTTCTTC
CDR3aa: CASSPPRQGAVLGEQFF

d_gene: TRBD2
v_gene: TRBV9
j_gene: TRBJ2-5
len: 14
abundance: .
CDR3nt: TGTGCCAGCAGCGGTTGGACGGGGGGGGAGACCCAGTACTTC
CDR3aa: CASSGWTGGETQYF

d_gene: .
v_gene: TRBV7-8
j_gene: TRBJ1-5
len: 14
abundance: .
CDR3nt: TGTGCCAGCAGCTTAGAGTGGGGCAATCAGCCCCAGCATTTT
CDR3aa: CASSLEWGNQPQHF

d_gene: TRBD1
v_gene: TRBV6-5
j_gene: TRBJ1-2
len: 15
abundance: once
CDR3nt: TGTGCCAGCAGTTACCTACAGGGGGCGCACTATGGCTACACCTTC
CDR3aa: CASSYLQGAHYGYTF

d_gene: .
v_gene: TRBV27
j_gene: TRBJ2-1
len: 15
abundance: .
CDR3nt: TGTGCCAGCAGTCCTCTAGCCCTGGGTCTCAATGAGCAGTTCTTC
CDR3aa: CASSPLALGLNEQFF

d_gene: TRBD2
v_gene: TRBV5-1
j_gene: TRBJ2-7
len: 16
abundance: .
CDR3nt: TGCGCCAGCAGCTTAGGGACTAGCGGGCCGCCCTACGAGCAGTACTTC
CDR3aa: CASSLGTSGPPYEQYF

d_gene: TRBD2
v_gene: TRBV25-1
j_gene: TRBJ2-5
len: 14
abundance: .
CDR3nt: TGTGCCAGCACGAGCGGGGGTTACCAAGAGACCCAGTACTTC
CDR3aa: CASTSGGYQETQYF

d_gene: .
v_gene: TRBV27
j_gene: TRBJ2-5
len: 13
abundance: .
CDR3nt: TGTGCCAGCAGTTTATCGTACCAAGAGACCCAGTACTTC
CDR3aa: CASSLSYQETQYF

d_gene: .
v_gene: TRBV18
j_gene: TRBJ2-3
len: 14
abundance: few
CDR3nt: TGTGCCAGCTCCTCCATTAGTAGCACAGATACGCAGTATTTT
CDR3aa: CASSSISSTDTQYF

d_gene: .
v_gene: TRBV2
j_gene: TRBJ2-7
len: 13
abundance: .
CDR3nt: TGTGCCAGCAGTGAAGGAAGGATAAACGAGCAGTACTTC
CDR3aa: CASSEGRINEQYF

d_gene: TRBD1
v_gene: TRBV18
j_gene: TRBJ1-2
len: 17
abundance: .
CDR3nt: TGTGCCAGCTCACCGTCCGGGACAGAGACTTATAACTATGGCTACACCTTC
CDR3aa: CASSPSGTETYNYGYTF

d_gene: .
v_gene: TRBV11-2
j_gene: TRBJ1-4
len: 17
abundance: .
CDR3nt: TGTGCCAGCAGCCGTCCACCTTTCCGGGGGACTAATGAAAAACTGTTTTTT
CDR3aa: CASSRPPFRGTNEKLFF

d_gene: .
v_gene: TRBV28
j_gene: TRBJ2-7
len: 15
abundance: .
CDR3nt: TGTGCCAGCAGTTTGGGCCCGCCGGCCTCCTACGAGCAGTACTTC
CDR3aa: CASSLGPPASYEQYF

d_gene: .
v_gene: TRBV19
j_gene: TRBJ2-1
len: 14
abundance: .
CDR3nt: TGTGCCAGTAGTTCGGACTGGCGTTGGGATGAGCAGTTCTTC
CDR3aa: CASSSDWRWDEQFF

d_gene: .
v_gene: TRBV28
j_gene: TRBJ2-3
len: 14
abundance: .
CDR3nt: TGTGCCAGCAGTCGGGACTCCCTCACAGATACGCAGTATTTT
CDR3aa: CASSRDSLTDTQYF

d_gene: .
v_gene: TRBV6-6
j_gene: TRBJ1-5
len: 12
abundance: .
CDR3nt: TGTGCCAGCAGTTTTGGAGGTCAGCCCCAGCATTTT
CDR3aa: CASSFGGQPQHF

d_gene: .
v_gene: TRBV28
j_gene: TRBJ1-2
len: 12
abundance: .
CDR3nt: TGTGCCAGCAGAACAGGGCCCCGAGGCTACACCTTC
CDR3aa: CASRTGPRGYTF

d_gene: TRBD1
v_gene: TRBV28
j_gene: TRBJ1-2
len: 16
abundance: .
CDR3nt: TGTGCCAGCAGTCCAGGCGGACAGGGGGCGAACTATGGCTACACCTTC
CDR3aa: CASSPGGQGANYGYTF

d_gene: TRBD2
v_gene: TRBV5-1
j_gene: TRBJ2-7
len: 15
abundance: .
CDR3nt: TGCGCCAGCAGCACACTAGCGGGGACGTCCTACGAGCAGTACTTC
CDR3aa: CASSTLAGTSYEQYF

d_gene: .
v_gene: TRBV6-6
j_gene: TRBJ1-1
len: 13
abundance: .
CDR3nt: TGTGCCAGCAGTTACGGGGGGACGGGGGGAGCTTTCTTT
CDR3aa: CASSYGGTGGAFF

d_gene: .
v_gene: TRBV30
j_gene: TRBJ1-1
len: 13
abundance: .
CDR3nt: TGTGCCTGGAGTGCGGCGTCAATCACTGAAGCTTTCTTT
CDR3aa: CAWSAASITEAFF

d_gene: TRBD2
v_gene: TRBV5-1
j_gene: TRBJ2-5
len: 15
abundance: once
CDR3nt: TGCGCCAGCAGTTTAACTAGCGGGGGACAAGAGACCCAGTACTTC
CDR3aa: CASSLTSGGQETQYF

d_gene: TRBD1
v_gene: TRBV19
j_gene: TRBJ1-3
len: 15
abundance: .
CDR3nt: TGTGCCAGTAGACAGGGGGCTCTGAGTGGAAACACCATATATTTT
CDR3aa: CASRQGALSGNTIYF

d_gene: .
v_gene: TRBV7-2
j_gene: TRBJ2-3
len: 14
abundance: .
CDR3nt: TGTGCCAGCAGCTTAGTTGCTAGCACAGATACGCAGTATTTT
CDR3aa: CASSLVASTDTQYF

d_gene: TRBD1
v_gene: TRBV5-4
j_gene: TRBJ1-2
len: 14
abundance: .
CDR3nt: TGTGCCAGCAGCTTGGCGACAGGGTCGAGGGGCTACACCTTC
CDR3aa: CASSLATGSRGYTF

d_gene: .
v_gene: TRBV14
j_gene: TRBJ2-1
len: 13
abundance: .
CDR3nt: TGTGCCAGCAGCCAAGATGCCGTTAGTGAGCAGTTCTTC
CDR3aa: CASSQDAVSEQFF

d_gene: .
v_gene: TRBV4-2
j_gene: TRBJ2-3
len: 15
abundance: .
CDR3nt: TGTGCCAGCAGCCAAGATCGGAGGGTAACAGATACGCAGTATTTT
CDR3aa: CASSQDRRVTDTQYF

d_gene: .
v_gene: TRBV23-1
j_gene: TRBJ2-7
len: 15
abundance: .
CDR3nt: TGCGCCAGCAGGCCTAGACAGTTCTCCACCTACGAGCAGTACTTC
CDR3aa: CASRPRQFSTYEQYF

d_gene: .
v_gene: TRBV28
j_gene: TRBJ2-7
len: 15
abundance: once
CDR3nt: TGTGCCAGCAGTTTGGCAGGGGTCAGCTCCTACGAGCAGTACTTC
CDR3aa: CASSLAGVSSYEQYF

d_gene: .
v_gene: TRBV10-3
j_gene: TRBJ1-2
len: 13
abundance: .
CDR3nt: TGTGCCATCAGTGAGGAGGGCGTCTATGGCTACACCTTC
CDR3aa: CAISEEGVYGYTF

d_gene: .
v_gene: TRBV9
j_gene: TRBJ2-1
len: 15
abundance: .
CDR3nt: TGTGCCAGCAGCCTCGACCCGAGCTCCTACAATGAGCAGTTCTTC
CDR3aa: CASSLDPSSYNEQFF

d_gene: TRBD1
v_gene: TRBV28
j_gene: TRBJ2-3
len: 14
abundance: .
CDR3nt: TGTGCCAGCAGTTTCTGGGGACAGCAAGATACGCAGTATTTT
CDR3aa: CASSFWGQQDTQYF

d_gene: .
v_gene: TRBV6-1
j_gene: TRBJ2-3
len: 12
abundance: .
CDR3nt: TGTGCCAGCAGTCCAGGATCAGATACGCAGTATTTT
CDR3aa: CASSPGSDTQYF

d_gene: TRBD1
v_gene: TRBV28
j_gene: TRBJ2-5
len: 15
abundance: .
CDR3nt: TGTGCCAGCAGTCTATCCGACAGGGCTCAAGAGACCCAGTACTTC
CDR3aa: CASSLSDRAQETQYF

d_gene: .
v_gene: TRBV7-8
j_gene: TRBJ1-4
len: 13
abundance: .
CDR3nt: TGTGCCAGCAGCTTATTTGAAGGGGAAAAACTGTTTTTT
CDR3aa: CASSLFEGEKLFF

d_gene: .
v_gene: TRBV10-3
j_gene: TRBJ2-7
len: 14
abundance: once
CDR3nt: TGTGCCATCAGTGTAGGACTGGAAGGCTACGAGCAGTACTTC
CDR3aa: CAISVGLEGYEQYF

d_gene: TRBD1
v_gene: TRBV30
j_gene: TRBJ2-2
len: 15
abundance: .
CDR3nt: TGTGCCTGTACAACAGGGGGATCGGATACCGGGGAGCTGTTTTTT
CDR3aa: CACTTGGSDTGELFF

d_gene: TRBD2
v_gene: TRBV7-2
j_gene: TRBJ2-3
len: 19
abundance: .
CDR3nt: TGTGCCAGCAGCTTAGGATTCCTAGCGGTTGTTCCTAGCACAGATACGCAGTATTTT
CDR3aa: CASSLGFLAVVPSTDTQYF

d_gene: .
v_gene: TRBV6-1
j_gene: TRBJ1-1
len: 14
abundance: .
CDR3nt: TGTGCCAGCTCTTTCACTACGGCCGGCACTGAAGCTTTCTTT
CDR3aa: CASSFTTAGTEAFF